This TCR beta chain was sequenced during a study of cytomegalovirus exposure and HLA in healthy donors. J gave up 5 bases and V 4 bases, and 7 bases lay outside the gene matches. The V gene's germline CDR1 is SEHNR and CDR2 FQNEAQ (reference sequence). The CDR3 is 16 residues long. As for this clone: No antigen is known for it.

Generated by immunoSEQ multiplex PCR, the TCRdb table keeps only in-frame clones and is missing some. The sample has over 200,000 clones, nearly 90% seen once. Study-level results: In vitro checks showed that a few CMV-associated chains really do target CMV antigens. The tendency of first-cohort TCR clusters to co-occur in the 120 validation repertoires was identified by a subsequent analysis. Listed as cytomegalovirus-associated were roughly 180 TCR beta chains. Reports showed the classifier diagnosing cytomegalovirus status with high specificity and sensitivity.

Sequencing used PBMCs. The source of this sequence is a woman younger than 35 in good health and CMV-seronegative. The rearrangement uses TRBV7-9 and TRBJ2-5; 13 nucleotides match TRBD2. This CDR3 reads CASSSGTSGVRETQYF. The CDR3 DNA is TGTGCCAGCAGCTCTGGGACTAGCGGGGTCCGGGAGACCCAGTACTTC.